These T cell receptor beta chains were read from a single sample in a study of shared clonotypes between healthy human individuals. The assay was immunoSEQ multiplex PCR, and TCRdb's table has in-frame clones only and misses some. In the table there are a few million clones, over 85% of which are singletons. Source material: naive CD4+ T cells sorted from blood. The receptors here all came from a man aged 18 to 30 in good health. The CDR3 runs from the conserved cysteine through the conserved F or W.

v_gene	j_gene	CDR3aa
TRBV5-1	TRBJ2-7	CASSYLLGESYEQYF
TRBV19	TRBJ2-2	CASSIDRISRNTGELFF
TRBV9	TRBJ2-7	CASSRLDSTSYEQYF
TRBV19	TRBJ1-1	CASSSDRIGLLGTEAFF
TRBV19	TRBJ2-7	CASSTTGTTYEQYF
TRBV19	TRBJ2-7	CASSLTPGVVEQYF
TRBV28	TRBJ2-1	CASRLAGVYNEQFF
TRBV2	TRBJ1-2	CASRADSGGYYGYTF
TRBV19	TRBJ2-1	CASSSDRGAYNEQFF
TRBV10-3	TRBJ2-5	CAISGTFLSGEETQYF
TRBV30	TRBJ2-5	CAWSVHPGEETQYF
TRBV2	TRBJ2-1	CASTSPGEQFF
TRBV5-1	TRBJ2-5	CASSLVSGDGETQYF
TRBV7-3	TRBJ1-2	CASSPTGQSSHGYTF
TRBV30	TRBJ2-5	CAWMGQGETQYF
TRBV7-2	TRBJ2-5	CASSFGGGAGTQYF
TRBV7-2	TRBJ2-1	CASSFGLAGHNEQFF
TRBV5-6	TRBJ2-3	CASSGPTDTQYF
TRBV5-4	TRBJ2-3	CASSVAQALPGTDTQYF
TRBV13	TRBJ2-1	CASSQKSGRRGNEQFF
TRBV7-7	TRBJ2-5	CASSLGSGGVQETQYF
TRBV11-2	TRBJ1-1	CASSSRGSTEAFF
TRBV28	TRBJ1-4	CASIVGGHEKLFF